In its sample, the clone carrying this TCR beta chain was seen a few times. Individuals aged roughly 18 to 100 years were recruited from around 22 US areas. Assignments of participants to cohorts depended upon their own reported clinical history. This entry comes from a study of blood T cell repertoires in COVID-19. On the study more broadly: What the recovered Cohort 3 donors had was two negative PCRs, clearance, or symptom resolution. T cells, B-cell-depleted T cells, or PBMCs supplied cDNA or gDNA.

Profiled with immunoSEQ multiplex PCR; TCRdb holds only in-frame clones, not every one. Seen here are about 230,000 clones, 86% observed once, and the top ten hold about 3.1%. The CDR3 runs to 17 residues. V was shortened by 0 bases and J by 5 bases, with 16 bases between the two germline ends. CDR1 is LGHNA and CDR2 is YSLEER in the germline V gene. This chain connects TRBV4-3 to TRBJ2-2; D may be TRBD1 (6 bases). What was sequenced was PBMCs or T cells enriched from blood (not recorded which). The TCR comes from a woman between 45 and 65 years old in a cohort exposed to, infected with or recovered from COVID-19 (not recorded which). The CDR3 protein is CASSQDYTGYSTGELFF. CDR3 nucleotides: TGCGCCAGCAGCCAAGATTATACAGGGTATAGTACCGGGGAGCTGTTTTTT.